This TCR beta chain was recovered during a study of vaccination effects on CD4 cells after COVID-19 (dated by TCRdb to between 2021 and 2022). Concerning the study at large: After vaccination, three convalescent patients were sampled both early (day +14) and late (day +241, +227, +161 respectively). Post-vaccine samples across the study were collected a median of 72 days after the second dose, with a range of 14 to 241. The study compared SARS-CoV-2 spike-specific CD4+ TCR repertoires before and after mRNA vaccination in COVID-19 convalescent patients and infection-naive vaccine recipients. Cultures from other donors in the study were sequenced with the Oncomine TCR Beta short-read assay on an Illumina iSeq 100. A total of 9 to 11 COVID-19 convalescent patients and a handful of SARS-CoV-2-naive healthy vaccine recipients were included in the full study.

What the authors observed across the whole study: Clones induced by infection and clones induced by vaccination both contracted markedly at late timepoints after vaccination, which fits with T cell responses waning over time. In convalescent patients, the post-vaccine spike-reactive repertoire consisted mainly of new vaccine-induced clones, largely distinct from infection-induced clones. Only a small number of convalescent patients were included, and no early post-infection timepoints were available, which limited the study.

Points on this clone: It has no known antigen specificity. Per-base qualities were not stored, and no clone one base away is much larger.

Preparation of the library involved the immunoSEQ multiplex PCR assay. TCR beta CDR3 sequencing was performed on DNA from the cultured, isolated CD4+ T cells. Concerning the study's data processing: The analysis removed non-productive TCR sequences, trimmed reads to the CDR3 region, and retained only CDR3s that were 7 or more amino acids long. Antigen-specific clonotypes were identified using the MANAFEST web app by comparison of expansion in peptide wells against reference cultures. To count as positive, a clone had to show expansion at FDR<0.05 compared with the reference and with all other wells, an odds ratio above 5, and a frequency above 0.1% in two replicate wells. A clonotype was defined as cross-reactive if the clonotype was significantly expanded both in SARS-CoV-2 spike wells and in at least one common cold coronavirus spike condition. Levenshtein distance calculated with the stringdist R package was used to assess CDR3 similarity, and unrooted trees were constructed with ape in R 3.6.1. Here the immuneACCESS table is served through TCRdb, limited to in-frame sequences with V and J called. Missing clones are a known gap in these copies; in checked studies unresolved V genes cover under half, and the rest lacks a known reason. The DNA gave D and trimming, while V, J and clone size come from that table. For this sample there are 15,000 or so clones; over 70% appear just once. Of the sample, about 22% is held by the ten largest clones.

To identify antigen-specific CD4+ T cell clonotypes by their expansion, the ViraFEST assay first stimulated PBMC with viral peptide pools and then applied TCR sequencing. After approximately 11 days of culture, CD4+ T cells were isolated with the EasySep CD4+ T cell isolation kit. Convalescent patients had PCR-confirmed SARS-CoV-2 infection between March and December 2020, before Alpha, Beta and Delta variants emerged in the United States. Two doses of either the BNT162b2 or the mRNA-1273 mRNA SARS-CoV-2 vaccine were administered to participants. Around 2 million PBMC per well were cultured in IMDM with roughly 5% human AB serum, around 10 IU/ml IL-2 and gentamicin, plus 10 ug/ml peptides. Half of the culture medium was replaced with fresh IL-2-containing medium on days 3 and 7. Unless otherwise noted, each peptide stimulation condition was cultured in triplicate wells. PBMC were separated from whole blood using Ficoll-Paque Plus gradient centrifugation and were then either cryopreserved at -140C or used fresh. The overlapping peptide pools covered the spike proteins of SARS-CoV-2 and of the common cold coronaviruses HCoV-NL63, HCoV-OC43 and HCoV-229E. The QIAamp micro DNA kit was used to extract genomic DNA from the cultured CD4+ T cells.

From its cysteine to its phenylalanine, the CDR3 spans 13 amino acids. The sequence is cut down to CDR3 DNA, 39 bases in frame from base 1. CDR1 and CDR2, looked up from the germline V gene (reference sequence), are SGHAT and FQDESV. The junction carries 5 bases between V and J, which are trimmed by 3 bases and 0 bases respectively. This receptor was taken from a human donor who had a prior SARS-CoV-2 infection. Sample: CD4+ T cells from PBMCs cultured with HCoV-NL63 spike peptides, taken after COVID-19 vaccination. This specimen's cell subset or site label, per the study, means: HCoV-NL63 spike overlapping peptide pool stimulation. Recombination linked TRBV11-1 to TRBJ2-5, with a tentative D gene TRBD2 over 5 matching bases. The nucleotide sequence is TGTGCCAGCAGCTTGGACTACCAAGAGACCCAGTACTTC. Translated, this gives CASSLDYQETQYF.